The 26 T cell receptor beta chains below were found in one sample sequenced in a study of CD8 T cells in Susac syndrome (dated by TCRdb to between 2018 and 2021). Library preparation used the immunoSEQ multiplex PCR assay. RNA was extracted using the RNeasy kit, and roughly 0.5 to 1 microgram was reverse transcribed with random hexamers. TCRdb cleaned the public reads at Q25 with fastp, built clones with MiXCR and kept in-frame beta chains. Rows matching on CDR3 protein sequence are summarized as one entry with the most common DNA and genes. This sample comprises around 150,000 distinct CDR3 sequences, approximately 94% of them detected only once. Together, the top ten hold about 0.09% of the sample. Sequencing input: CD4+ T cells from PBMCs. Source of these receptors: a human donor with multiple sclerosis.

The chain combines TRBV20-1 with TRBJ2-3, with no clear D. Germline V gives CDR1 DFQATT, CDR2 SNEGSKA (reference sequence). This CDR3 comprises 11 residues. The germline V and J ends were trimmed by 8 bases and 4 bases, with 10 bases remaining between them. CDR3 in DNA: TGCAGTTCCCACAGATCAGATACGCAGTATTTT. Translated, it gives CSSHRSDTQYF.

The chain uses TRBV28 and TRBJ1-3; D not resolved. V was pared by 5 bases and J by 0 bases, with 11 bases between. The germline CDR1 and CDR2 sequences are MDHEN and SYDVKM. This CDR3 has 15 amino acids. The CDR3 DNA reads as TGTGCCAGCAGTCCCGGCGCCTTCTCTGGAAACACCATATATTTT. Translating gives CASSPGAFSGNTIYF.

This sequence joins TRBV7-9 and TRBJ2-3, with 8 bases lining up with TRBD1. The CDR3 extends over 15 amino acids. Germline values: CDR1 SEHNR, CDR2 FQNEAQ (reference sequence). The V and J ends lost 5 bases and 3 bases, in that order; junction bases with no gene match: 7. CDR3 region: CASSLSRGRTDTQYF. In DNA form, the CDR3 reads TGTGCCAGCAGCCTAAGCAGGGGGCGGACAGATACGCAGTATTTT.

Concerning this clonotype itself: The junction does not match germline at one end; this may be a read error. CDR3 sequence reads: CSGEGYNEQFF. Here the CDR3 DNA reads TGCAGCGGTGAAGGCTACAATGAGCAGTTCTTC. This chain links TRBV29-1 with TRBJ2-1; D gene uncertain. The V gene's germline CDR1 is SQVTM and CDR2 ANQGSEA. CDR3 size: 11 residues.

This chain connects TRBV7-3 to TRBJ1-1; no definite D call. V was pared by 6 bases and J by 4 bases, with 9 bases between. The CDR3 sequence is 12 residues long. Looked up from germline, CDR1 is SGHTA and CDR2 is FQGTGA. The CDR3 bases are TGTGCCAGCAGTTCAGAAGGCACTGAAGCTTTCTTT. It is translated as CASSSEGTEAFF.

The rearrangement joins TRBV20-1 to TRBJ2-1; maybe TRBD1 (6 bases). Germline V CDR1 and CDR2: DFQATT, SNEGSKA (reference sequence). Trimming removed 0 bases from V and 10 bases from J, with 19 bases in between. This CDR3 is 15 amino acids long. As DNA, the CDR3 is TGCAGTGCTAGAGATCCGCTCAGGGGATCATCCGAGCAGTTCTTC. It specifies CSARDPLRGSSEQFF.

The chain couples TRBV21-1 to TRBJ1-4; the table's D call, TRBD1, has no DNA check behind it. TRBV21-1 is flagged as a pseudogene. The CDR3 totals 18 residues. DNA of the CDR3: TGTGCCAGCAAAAGACGAGGGACAGGCAGTTCAACTAATGAAAAACTGTTTTTT. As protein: CASKRRGTGSSTNEKLFF.

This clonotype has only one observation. The CDR3 sequence is CASSPSSSGAYEQYF. The CDR3 DNA is TGCGCCAGCAGCCCTAGTTCAAGTGGGGCCTACGAGCAGTACTTC. The chain joins TRBV5-1 to TRBJ2-7, with no clear D. The CDR3 length is 15 residues. CDR1 is SGHRS, CDR2 YFSETQ, per germline. V lost 4 bases, J lost 2 bases, and 16 bases lay in between.

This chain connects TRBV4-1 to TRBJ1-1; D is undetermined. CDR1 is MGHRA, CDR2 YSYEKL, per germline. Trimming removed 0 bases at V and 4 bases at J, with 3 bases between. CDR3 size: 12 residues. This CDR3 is CASSQDPTEAFF. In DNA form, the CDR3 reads TGCGCCAGCAGCCAAGACCCCACTGAAGCTTTCTTT.

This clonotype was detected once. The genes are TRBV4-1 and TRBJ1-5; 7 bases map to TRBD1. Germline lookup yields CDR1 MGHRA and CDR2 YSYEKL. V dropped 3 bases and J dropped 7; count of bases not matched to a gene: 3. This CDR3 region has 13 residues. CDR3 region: CASSQYRGQPQHF. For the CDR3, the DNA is TGCGCCAGCAGCCAGTACAGGGGACAGCCCCAGCATTTT.

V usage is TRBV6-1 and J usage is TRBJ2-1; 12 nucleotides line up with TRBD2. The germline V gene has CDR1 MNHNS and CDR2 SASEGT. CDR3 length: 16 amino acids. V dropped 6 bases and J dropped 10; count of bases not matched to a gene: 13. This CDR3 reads CASRLLAGGEAREQFF. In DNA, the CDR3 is TGTGCCAGCAGACTCCTAGCGGGAGGGGAGGCGCGAGAGCAGTTCTTC.

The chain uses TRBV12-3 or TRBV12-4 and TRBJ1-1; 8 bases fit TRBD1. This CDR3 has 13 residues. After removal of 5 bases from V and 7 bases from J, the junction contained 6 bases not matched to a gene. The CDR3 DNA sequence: TGTGCCAGCAGTCCGGACAGGGCTGGTGAAGCTTTCTTT. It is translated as CASSPDRAGEAFF.

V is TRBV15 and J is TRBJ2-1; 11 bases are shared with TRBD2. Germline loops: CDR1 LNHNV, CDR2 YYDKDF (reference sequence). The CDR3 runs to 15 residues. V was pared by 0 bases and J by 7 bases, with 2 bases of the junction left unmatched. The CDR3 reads CATSRDLAGGNEQFF. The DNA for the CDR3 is TGTGCCACCAGCAGAGATCTAGCGGGAGGAAATGAGCAGTTCTTC.

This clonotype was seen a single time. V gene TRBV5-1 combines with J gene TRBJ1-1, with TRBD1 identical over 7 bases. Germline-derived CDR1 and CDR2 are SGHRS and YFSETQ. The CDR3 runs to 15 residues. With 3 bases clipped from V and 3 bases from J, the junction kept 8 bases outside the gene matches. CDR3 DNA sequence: TGCGCCAGCAGCTCCACGGGACAGCAATACACTGAAGCTTTCTTT. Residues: CASSSTGQQYTEAFF. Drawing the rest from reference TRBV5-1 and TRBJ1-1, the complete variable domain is KAGVTQTPRYLIKTRGQQVTLSCSPISGHRSVSWYQQTPGQGLQFLFEYFSETQRNKGNFPGRFSGRQFSNSRSEMNVSTLELGDSALYLCASSSTGQQYTEAFFGQGTRLTVV.

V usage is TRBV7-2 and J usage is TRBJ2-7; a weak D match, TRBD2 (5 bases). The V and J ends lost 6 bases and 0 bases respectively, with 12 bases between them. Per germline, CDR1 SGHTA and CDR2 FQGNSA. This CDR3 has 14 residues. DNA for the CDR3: TGTGCCAGCAGAAACGTCGGACTCTCCTACGAGCAGTACTTC. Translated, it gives CASRNVGLSYEQYF.

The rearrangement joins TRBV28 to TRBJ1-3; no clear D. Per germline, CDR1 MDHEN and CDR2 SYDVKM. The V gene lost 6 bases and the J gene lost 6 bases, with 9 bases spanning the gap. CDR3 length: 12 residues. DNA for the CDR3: TGTGCCAGCAGCCTGAATGCAAACACCATATATTTT. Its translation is CASSLNANTIYF. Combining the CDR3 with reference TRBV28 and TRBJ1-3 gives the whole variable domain DVKVTQSSRYLVKRTGEKVFLECVQDMDHENMFWYRQDPGLGLRLIYFSYDVKMKEKGDIPEGYSVSREKKERFSLILESASTNQTSMYLCASSLNANTIYFGEGSWLTVV.

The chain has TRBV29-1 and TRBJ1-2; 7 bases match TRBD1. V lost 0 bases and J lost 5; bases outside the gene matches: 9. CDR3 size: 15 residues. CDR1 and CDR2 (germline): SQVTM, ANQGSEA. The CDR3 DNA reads TGCAGCGTTGAAGAAGCCAGGGGGTCGGAATATGGCTACACCTTC. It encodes CSVEEARGSEYGYTF.

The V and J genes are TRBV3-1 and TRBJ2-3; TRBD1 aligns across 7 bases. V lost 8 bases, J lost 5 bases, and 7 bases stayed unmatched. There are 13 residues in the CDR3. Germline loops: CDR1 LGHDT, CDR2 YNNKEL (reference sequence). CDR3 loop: CASHRQGEDTQYF. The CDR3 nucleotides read TGTGCCAGCCACCGACAGGGAGAAGATACGCAGTATTTT.

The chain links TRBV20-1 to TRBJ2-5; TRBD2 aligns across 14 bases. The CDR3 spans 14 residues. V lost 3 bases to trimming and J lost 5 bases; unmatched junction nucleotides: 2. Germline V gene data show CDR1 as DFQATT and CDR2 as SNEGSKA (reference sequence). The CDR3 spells CSARGLAGDETQYF. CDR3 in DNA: TGCAGTGCTAGGGGACTAGCGGGAGATGAGACCCAGTACTTC.

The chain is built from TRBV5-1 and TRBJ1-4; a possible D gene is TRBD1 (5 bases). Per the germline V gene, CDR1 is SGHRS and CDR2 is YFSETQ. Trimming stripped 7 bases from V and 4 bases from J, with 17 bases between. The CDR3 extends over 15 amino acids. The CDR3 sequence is CASQARAGHNEKLFF. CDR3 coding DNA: TGCGCCAGCCAAGCTCGGGCCGGACATAATGAAAAACTGTTTTTT.

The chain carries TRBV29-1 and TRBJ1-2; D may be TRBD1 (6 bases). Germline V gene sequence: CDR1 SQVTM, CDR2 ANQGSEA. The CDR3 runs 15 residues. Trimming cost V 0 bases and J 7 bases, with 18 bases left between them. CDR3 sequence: CSVEDFNRVSSGYTF. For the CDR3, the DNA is TGCAGCGTTGAAGATTTCAACAGGGTTTCGAGTGGCTACACCTTC.

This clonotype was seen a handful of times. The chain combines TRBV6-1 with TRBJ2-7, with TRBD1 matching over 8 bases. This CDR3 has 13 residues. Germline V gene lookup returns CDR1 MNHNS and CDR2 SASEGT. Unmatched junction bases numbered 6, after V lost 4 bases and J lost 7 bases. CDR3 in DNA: TGTGCCAGCAGTGGGCAGGGGGCGTGGGAGCAGTACTTC. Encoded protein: CASSGQGAWEQYF.

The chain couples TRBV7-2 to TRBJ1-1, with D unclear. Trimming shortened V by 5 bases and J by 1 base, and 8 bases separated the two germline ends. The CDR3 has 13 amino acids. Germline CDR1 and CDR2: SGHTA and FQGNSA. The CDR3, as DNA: TGTGCCAGCAGCATGGACTCGAACACTGAAGCTTTCTTT. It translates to CASSMDSNTEAFF.

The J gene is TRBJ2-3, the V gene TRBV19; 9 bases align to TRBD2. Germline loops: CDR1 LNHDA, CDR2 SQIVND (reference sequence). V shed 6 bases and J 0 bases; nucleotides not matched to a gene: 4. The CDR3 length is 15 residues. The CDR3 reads CASRQTSGSTDTQYF. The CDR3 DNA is TGTGCCAGTAGGCAAACTAGCGGGAGCACAGATACGCAGTATTTT.

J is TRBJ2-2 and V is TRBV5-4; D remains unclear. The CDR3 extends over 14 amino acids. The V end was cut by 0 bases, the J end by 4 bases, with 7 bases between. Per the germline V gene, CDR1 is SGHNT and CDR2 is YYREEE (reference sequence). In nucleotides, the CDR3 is TGTGCCAGCAGCTTGGGCCGAGCCACCGGGGAGCTGTTTTTT. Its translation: CASSLGRATGELFF.

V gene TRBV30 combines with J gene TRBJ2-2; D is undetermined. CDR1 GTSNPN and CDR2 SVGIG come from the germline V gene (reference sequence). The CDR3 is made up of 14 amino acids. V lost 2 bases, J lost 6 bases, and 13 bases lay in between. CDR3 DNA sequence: TGTGCCTGGAGTCTCCGTAGGCTAGCCGGGGAGCTGTTTTTT. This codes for CAWSLRRLAGELFF. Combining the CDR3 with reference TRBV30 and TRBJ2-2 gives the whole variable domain SQTIHQWPATLVQPVGSPLSLECTVEGTSNPNLYWYRQAAGRGLQLLFYSVGIGQISSEVPQNLSASRPQDRQFILSSKKLLLSDSGFYLCAWSLRRLAGELFFGEGSRLTVL.